This TCR beta chain comes out of a study of post-analysis software for immune sequencing data. Study-level results: Four to six TRBV segments were significantly more frequent in patients than in controls. TRBV5-6, TRBV5-1 and TRBV20-1 were among these segments.

This CDR3 region has 16 residues. Trimming left V 2 bases short and J 0 bases short, with 14 bases between. Germline V gene lookup returns CDR1 SGHVS and CDR2 FQNEAQ. This clonotype showed up just a few times. Its antigen remains unidentified. Prepared libraries of TCR beta cDNA carried unique molecular identifiers. TCRdb re-called the PCR reads through MiXCR, storing one row per CDR3 protein. The table includes about 540,000 distinct CDR3 sequences, less than 40% detected once. Sequenced material: blood. The sequence derives from a girl aged 2-17 years with multiple sclerosis. The chain has TRBV7-8 and TRBJ2-7; D is perhaps TRBD2 (5 bases). CDR3: CASSLLDGGLSYEQYF. The CDR3 DNA sequence: TGTGCCAGCAGCTTATTAGATGGCGGGCTCTCCTACGAGCAGTACTTC.